The clone carrying this T cell receptor beta chain was observed at least ten times. The sample originates from a study of PD-L1 blockade in urothelial cancer. Across the study: In the patient group, twenty-five of 29 were males with bladder-origin urothelial cancer. T cells were recovered from blood samples at a median of 141,255.

Samples spanned pretreatment and treatment, with 1 to 8 time points per patient. Germline assignment: CDR1 SGHRS and CDR2 YFSETQ. V gave up 4 bases and J gave up 2 bases; unmatched junction bases: 3. The CDR3 is 14 residues long. Method: immunoSEQ multiplex PCR; TCRdb's copy keeps in-frame clones and lacks some. The table shows some 53,000 clones, with roughly 80% occurring only once. Sample: PBMCs, taken around atezolizumab (anti-PD-L1) treatment. The TCR originated in a man aged 65 to 79 with urothelial cancer. The rearrangement uses TRBV5-1 and TRBJ2-1; 7 bases agree with TRBD1. As DNA, the CDR3 is TGCGCCAGCAGCCTAGGGACAGCCTACAATGAGCAGTTCTTC. It translates to CASSLGTAYNEQFF.